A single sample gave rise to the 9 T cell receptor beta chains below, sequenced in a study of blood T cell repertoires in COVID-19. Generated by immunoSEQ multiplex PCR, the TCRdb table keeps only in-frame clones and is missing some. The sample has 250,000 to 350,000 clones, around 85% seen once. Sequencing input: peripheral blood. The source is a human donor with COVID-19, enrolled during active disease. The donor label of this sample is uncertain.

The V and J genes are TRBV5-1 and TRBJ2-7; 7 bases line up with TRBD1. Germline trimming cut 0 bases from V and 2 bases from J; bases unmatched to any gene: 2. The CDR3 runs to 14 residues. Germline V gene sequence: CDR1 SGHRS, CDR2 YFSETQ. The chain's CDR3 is CASSLGDRAYEQYF. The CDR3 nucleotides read TGCGCCAGCAGCTTGGGGGACAGAGCCTACGAGCAGTACTTC. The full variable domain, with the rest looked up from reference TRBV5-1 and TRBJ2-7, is KAGVTQTPRYLIKTRGQQVTLSCSPISGHRSVSWYQQTPGQGLQFLFEYFSETQRNKGNFPGRFSGRQFSNSRSEMNVSTLELGDSALYLCASSLGDRAYEQYFGPGTRLTVT.

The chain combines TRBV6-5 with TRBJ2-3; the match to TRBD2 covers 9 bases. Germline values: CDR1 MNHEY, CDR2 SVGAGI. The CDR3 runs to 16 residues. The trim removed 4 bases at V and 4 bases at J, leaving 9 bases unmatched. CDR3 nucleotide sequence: TGTGCCAGCAGTTGGAGTATCGCGGGAGGGCCAGATACGCAGTATTTT. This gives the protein CASSWSIAGGPDTQYF.

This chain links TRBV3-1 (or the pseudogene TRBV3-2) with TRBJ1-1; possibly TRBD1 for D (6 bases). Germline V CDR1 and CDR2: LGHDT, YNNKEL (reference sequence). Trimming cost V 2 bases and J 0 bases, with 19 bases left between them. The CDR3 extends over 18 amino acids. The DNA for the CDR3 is TGTGCCAGCAGCCAACCTGACAGGTCCGGGGGGATGAACACTGAAGCTTTCTTT. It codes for CASSQPDRSGGMNTEAFF.

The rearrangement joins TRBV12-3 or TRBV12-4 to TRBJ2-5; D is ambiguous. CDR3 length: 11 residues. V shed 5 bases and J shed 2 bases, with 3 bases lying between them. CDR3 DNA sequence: TGTGCCAGCAGTCAACAAGAGACCCAGTACTTC. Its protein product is CASSQQETQYF.

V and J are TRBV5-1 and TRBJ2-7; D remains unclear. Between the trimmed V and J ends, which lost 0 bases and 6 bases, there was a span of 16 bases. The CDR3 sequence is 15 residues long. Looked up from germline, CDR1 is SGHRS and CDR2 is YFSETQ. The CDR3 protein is CASSLEAYSSTEQYF. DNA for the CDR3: TGCGCCAGCAGCTTGGAAGCCTACTCCTCCACCGAGCAGTACTTC.

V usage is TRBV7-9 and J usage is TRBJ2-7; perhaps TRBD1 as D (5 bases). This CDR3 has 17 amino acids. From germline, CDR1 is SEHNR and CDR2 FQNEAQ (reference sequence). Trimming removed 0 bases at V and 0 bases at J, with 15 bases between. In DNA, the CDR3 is TGTGCCAGCAGCTTAGCCACACAGGCGTCTATCTCCTACGAGCAGTACTTC. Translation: CASSLATQASISYEQYF.

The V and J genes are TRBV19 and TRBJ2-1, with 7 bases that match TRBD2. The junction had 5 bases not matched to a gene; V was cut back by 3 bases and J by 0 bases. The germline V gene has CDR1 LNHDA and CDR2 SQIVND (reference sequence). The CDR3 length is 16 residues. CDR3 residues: CASSILGGSSYNEQFF. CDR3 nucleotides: TGTGCCAGTAGTATTCTCGGCGGGAGCTCCTACAATGAGCAGTTCTTC.

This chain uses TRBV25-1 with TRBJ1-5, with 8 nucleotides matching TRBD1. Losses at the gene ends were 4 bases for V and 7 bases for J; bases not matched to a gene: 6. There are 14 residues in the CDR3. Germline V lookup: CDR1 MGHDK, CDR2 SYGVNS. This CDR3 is CASSGNTGGQPQHF. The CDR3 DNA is TGTGCCAGCAGTGGAAATACAGGGGGACAGCCCCAGCATTTT.

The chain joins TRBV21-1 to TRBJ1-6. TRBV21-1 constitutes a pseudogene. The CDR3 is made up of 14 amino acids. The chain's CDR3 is CASSKSGGDSPLHF. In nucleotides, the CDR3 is TGTGCCAGCAGCAAGTCCGGGGGGGATTCACCCCTCCACTTT.